Following are 10 T cell receptor beta chains from one sample sequenced in a study of blood T cell repertoires in COVID-19. Generated by immunoSEQ multiplex PCR, the TCRdb table keeps only in-frame clones and is missing some. Of about 270,000 clones listed, approximately 84% were seen once; the top ten hold more than 1.4%. The material sequenced was peripheral blood. The receptors shown here come from a human donor with COVID-19, enrolled during active disease. The donor label of this sample is uncertain.

J is TRBJ2-1 and V is TRBV5-6; 12 bases map to TRBD2. The V gene end was trimmed by 3 bases and the J gene end by 6 bases; junction bases not matched to a gene: 10. The CDR3 has 17 residues. In germline, CDR1 is SGHDT, CDR2 YYEEEE. The CDR3 loop is CASSWGTSGSVGNEQFF. Written as DNA, the CDR3 is TGTGCCAGCAGCTGGGGGACTAGCGGGTCGGTCGGCAATGAGCAGTTCTTC.

The chain has TRBV21-1 and TRBJ2-1; TRBD2 was called by the table and not checked on the DNA. TRBV21-1 is annotated as a pseudogene. This CDR3 has 15 residues. The CDR3 is CASSNQREGPNEQFF. Written as DNA, the CDR3 is TGTGCCAGCAGCAACCAACGGGAGGGCCCCAATGAGCAGTTCTTC.

The gene calls are TRBV30 and TRBJ1-2, with TRBD1 as a possible D gene (5 bases). This CDR3 comprises 14 residues. V lost 4 bases, J lost 7 bases, and 19 bases lay in between. Looked up from germline, CDR1 is GTSNPN and CDR2 is SVGIG (reference sequence). This CDR3 reads CAWTSGGEAGGYTF. The DNA of the CDR3 is TGTGCCTGGACTTCGGGGGGGGAAGCTGGTGGCTACACCTTC.

This clone occurred once. As DNA, the CDR3 is TGTGCCACCAAGACGGGCCGGGACAGGGGCAAAGAAGCTTTCTTT. It codes for CATKTGRDRGKEAFF. The chain recombines TRBV15 with TRBJ1-1; 10 bases map to TRBD1. Germline V gene lookup returns CDR1 LNHNV and CDR2 YYDKDF (reference sequence). V gave up 7 bases and J gave up 8 bases; unmatched junction bases: 13. The CDR3 has 15 amino acids. Filled out from reference TRBV15 and TRBJ1-1, the complete variable domain reads DAMVIQNPRYQVTQFGKPVTLSCSQTLNHNVMYWYQQKSSQAPKLLFHYYDKDFNNEADTPDNFQSRRPNTSFCFLDIRSPGLGDTAMYLCATKTGRDRGKEAFFGQGTRLTVV.

This chain connects TRBV6-5 to TRBJ2-7; 7 bases fit TRBD1. V dropped 8 bases and J dropped 1; count of bases not matched to a gene: 11. CDR3 length equals 15 residues. Germline CDR1 MNHEY, CDR2 SVGAGI. This chain's CDR3 is CASETSGTASYEQYF. CDR3 nucleotide sequence: TGTGCCAGCGAGACCTCCGGGACAGCTTCCTACGAGCAGTACTTC.

This chain joins TRBV15 and TRBJ1-5; unclear D gene. V dropped 3 bases and J dropped 15 bases, with 18 bases sitting between them. The CDR3 spans 13 residues. From germline, CDR1 is LNHNV and CDR2 YYDKDF (reference sequence). CDR3 DNA sequence: TGTGCCACCAGCAGGGCGCCGACTTCAATACGGCATTTT. It codes for CATSRAPTSIRHF.

This clone was seen repeatedly, ten times or more. This chain joins TRBV11-1 and TRBJ1-1, with 9 bases identical to TRBD1. The CDR3 has 13 amino acids. The junction had 7 bases not matched to a gene; V was cut back by 6 bases and J by 8 bases. Germline CDR1 SGHAT, CDR2 FQDESV (reference sequence). Written as DNA, the CDR3 is TGTGCCAGCAGTTTCACAGGGGGCGGCGAAGCTTTCTTT. Translation gives CASSFTGGGEAFF. Variable domain in full (rest from reference TRBV11-1 and TRBJ1-1): EAEVAQSPRYKITEKSQAVAFWCDPISGHATLYWYRQILGQGPELLVQFQDESVVDDSQLPKDRFSAERLKGVDSTLKIQPAELGDSAMYLCASSFTGGGEAFFGQGTRLTVV.

The V gene is TRBV14, the J gene TRBJ1-1; 7 bases match TRBD1. Germline CDR1 reads SGHDN; CDR2 reads FVKESK. V shed 4 bases, J shed 5 bases, and the junction held 10 bases outside the gene matches. The CDR3 has 15 residues. The DNA for the CDR3 is TGTGCCAGCAGCCCTCGACAGGGAGAGGGAACTGAAGCTTTCTTT. It codes for CASSPRQGEGTEAFF. The variable domain in full, completed from reference TRBV14 and TRBJ1-1, reads EAGVTQFPSHSVIEKGQTVTLRCDPISGHDNLYWYRRVMGKEIKFLLHFVKESKQDESGMPNNRFLAERTGGTYSTLKVQPAELEDSGVYFCASSPRQGEGTEAFFGQGTRLTVV.

The chain employs TRBV28 and TRBJ1-3, with a possible D match to TRBD1 (6 bases). Per germline, CDR1 MDHEN and CDR2 SYDVKM. The ends were cut back, 6 bases at V and 3 bases at J, with 15 bases in the middle. This CDR3 spans 15 amino acids. This chain's CDR3 is CASSSGTNYGNTIYF. DNA for the CDR3: TGTGCCAGCAGCTCCGGGACAAACTATGGAAACACCATATATTTT.

The gene calls are TRBV9 and TRBJ2-1; TRBD2 matches 11 bases. The trim removed 0 bases at V and 7 bases at J, leaving 3 bases unmatched. CDR3 size: 15 residues. CDR1 and CDR2 (germline): SGDLS, YYNGEE. DNA for the CDR3: TGTGCCAGCAGCGTAGGGTCTAGCGGGAGGAATGAGCAGTTCTTC. Amino acid sequence: CASSVGSSGRNEQFF.